This TCR beta chain came from a study of blood T cell repertoires in COVID-19. Study in general: Acute and convalescent COVID-19 samples came from the United States, Italy and Spain. T cells, B-cell-depleted T cells, or PBMCs supplied cDNA or gDNA.

Authors' analysis steps: Nucleated cell counts were estimated from reference gene primer amplification. Profiling relied on immunoSEQ multiplex PCR, and the TCRdb table lists in-frame clones only, not all of them. The V and J calls and the clone size are those of that table, but D and trimming were determined from the DNA. The data contain roughly 80,000 clones, 86% of them singletons. Germline lookup yields CDR1 SGHNT and CDR2 YYREEE (reference sequence). Deletions cut 1 base from V and 5 bases from J, with 13 bases between. This CDR3 spans 14 amino acids. This clonotype originated in a woman aged 60-75 years with acute or convalescent COVID-19. The chain links TRBV5-4 to TRBJ2-7; D possibly corresponds to TRBD2 (6 bases). Sequencing was performed on peripheral blood. In DNA form, the CDR3 reads TGTGCCAGCAGCTTGTCCGTCAGGGAGGACGAGCAGTACTTC. As protein: CASSLSVREDEQYF. Full variable domain (outside the CDR3, taken from reference TRBV5-4 and TRBJ2-7): ETGVTQSPTHLIKTRGQQVTLRCSSQSGHNTVSWYQQALGQGPQFIFQYYREEENGRGNFPPRFSGLQFPNYSSELNVNALELDDSALYLCASSLSVREDEQYFGPGTRLTVT.